What follows is one T cell receptor (beta chain) and its context. Measured with immunoSEQ multiplex PCR; TCRdb has only the in-frame clones, and not every one. The table records around 150,000 clones, around 90% of them present only once. This sample was taken from a study of cytomegalovirus exposure and HLA in healthy donors. The overall study: It was reported in a later analysis that the roughly 120 validation repertoires used the same platform as the 550 to 800 first-cohort repertoires.

Germline CDR1 reads LNHDA; CDR2 reads SQIVND (reference sequence). This CDR3 has 15 amino acids. V was clipped by 4 bases and J by 3 bases; unmatched bases: 7. This receptor was obtained from a young woman in good health and CMV-seropositive. Sequencing input: PBMCs. The rearrangement uses TRBV19 and TRBJ2-7, with 9 bases that match TRBD1. In DNA, the CDR3 is TGTGCCAGTAGTAGCGGACAGGGGAGGCTCTACGAGCAGTACTTC. It yields the protein CASSSGQGRLYEQYF.